One T cell receptor (beta chain) is described in this entry. Trimming shortened V by 0 bases and J by 1 base, and 13 bases separated the two germline ends. Germline lookup yields CDR1 GTSNPN and CDR2 SVGIG (reference sequence). The CDR3 runs 16 residues. These data originate in a study of blood T cell repertoires in COVID-19. Produced via immunoSEQ multiplex PCR; TCRdb's table is partial and in-frame only. The sample comprises around 140,000 clones, around 89% of which are singletons, and around 10% rests with the top ten. The sequencing sample was made of peripheral blood. The chain couples TRBV30 to TRBJ1-5; a possible D gene is TRBD1 (5 bases). The clonotype comes from a man aged 45-65 years with acute or convalescent COVID-19. CDR3 nucleotides: TGTGCCTGGAGTGTTTGGGGGGGGTTCAGCAATCAGCCCCAGCATTTT. Residues: CAWSVWGGFSNQPQHF.